This T cell receptor (beta chain) was recorded in a study of post-analysis software for immune sequencing data. Study-wide results and caveats: Relative to controls, patients had about five TRBV segments at higher frequency, with TRBV5-6, TRBV5-1 and TRBV20-1 among these.

Each TCR beta cDNA library carried unique molecular identifiers. TCRdb recomputed calls from the PCR reads with MiXCR, one row per CDR3 protein. The data hold just over 250,000 distinct CDR3 sequences, with roughly a third observed a single time. V shed 3 bases and J shed 6 bases, with 15 bases lying between them. The CDR3 extends over 15 amino acids. Germline CDR1 is SNHLY and CDR2 is FYNNEI. This clonotype was recorded a few times. Its specificity is unknown. The receptor was derived from a girl aged 10-17 years with multiple sclerosis. The rearrangement uses TRBV2 and TRBJ2-1; D may correspond to TRBD1 or TRBD2 (5 bases each). Sequencing used blood. The CDR3 sequence is CASSETRGRCNEQFF. The CDR3 DNA sequence: TGTGCCAGCAGTGAGACGAGGGGTCGCTGCAATGAGCAGTTCTTC.